This record concerns one T cell receptor beta chain sequence. Germline CDR1 is LGHNA and CDR2 is YNFKEQ. The CDR3 is made up of 16 amino acids. The germline V and J ends were trimmed by 0 bases and 2 bases, with 14 bases remaining between them. Authors' processing steps: Estimates of nucleated cell counts were drawn from the amplification of reference gene primers. Assay used: immunoSEQ multiplex PCR; TCRdb lists only in-frame clones, some missing. The V and J calls and the clone size are those of that table, but D and trimming were determined from the DNA. This table has 70,000 to 80,000 clones, 82% appearing once. This specimen comes from a study of blood T cell repertoires in COVID-19. Background on the study: Samples of COVID-19 (acute and convalescent) were obtained from the United States, Italy and Spain.

The chain joins TRBV4-2 to TRBJ2-7; D is perhaps TRBD2 (7 bases). This TCR derives from a woman at least 80 years old with acute or convalescent COVID-19. Sequenced material: peripheral blood. The CDR3 region is CASSQEGRGATYEQYF. The CDR3 DNA reads TGTGCCAGCAGCCAAGAGGGACGGGGGGCTACCTACGAGCAGTACTTC.